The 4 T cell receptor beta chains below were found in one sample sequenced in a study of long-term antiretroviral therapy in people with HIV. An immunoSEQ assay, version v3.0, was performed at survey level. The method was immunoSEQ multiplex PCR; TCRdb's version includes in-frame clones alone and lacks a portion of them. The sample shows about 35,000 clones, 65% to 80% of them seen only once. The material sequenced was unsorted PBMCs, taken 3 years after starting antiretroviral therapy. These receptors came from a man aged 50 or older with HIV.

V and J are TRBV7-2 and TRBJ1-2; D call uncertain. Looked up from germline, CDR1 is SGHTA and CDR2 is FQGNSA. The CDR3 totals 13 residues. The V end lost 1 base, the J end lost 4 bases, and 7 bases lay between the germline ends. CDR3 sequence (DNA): TGTGCCAGCAGCTTAGGTGGCGTCTATGGCTACACCTTC. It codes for CASSLGGVYGYTF.

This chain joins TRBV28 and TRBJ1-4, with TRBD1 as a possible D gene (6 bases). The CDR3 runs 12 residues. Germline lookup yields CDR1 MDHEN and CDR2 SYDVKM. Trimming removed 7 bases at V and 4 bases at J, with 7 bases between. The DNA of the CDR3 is TGTGCCAGCACACAGGGTAATGAAAAACTGTTTTTT. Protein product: CASTQGNEKLFF.

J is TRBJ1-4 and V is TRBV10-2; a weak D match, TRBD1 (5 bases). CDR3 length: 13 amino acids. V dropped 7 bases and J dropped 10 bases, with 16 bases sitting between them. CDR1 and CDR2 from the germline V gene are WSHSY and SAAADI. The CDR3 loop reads CASTPQIQGKLFF. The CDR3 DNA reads TGCGCCAGCACCCCCCAGATTCAGGGAAAACTGTTTTTT.

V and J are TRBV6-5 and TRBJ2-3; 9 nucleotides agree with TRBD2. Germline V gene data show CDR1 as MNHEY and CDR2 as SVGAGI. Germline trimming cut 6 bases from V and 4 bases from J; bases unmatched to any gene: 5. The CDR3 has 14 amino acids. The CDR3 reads CASSSGLAPDTQYF. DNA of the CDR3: TGTGCCAGCAGCTCGGGACTAGCCCCAGATACGCAGTATTTT.